This T cell receptor (beta chain) is from a study of shared clonotypes between healthy human individuals. Across the whole study: The study drew on two women and three men aged 18 to 49 as donors. Study-wide points: Compared with clonotypes that all four donors shared, non-shared clonotypes had lower generation probabilities.

This CDR3 is 14 amino acids long. From germline, CDR1 is MDHEN and CDR2 SYDVKM. V was pared by 5 bases and J by 0 bases, with 2 bases of the junction left unmatched. Every donor, a Caucasian adult, lived in Nashville, Tennessee. Profiling relied on immunoSEQ multiplex PCR, and the TCRdb table lists in-frame clones only, not all of them. The sample contains 2.3 million or so clones, 85% to 95% of which appear only once. On this clone: What it recognizes is unknown.

The specimen sequenced was naive CD4+ T cells from PBMCs. Subset given: CD45RA+ positively selected. The TCR sequence derives from a man in his late teens or twenties in good health. Some clones in this sample may be carry-over from other donors' samples. The chain joins TRBV28 to TRBJ2-7, with 9 bases that match TRBD2. In DNA, the CDR3 is TGTGCCAGCAGTCAACTAGCGGGCTCCTACGAGCAGTACTTC. This sequence encodes CASSQLAGSYEQYF.